This TCR beta chain was identified during a study of blood T cell repertoires in COVID-19 (dated by TCRdb to about 2020). With regard to the full study: Collaborator samples came from the United States, Italy and Spain and covered acute and convalescent phases of COVID-19. The material from the prospective study consisted of cDNA or gDNA derived from T cells, B-cell-depleted T cells, or PBMCs. The dataset comprised deeply sampled blood TCRbeta repertoires from subjects exposed to, actively infected with, or recovered from COVID-19. Where HLA class I and class II types were available, the types were taken from metadata supplied by the sample provider, not from assay-based typing. The repertoires were released in a freely available public database meant as a resource for research on the immune response to SARS-CoV-2. The sample metadata nearly always contained a de-identified subject ID, COVID-19 status, age in years and sex. The samples were drawn from the first 160 participants of the ongoing ImmuneRACE study and from 1,254 subjects provided by 6 global collaborators.

The CDR3 covers 15 residues, taking in both the cysteine and the phenylalanine. Only CDR3 DNA is held: 45 bases, read in frame from base 1. The germline V gene yields SNHLY for CDR1 and FYNNEI for CDR2. For this chain, trimming is 7 bases at the V end and 4 bases at the J end, and the number of junction bases without a gene match is 9. The collaborating institutions used their own protocols to collect whole blood in K2EDTA tubes. For TCRbeta analysis, collaborators shipped samples in one of three forms: frozen whole blood, isolated PBMCs, or DNA extracted from either of those sample types. The immunoSEQ Assay, a bias-controlled multiplex PCR, was used to amplify TCRbeta CDR3 regions from genomic DNA. Per the original workflow: The number of nucleated cells in each sample was estimated by amplification of reference gene primers within the assay. To quantify the absolute abundance of each unique TCRbeta CDR3 rearrangement, sequence reads were collapsed and filtered. Productive Simpson clonality was computed per sample as the square root of Simpson's diversity index over productive rearrangements. The immuneACCESS repertoire file appears here via TCRdb, limited to in-frame rearrangements. These files lack a portion of the clones; in checked studies, under half of the deficit traces to unresolved V genes, and the cause of the others is not known. Clone size and V and J calls were adopted from that table, with D and trimming inferred from the DNA. Across this sample there are under 150,000 clones, with roughly 80% seen only once. The top ten clonotypes cover under 2% of the sample.

The research as a whole found: The amount of clinical and demographic metadata varied by source and participant and was provided uncurated.

For this clone: Its antigen target is currently unknown. Base qualities are not provided; no much larger clone lies one nucleotide away.

This sequence uses TRBV2 and TRBJ1-4, with TRBD1 identical over 7 junction bases. The sequence was obtained from a man aged 45 to 65 with acute or convalescent COVID-19. Sequencing input: peripheral blood. The bases read TGTGCCAGCAATAATCCGGGACAGAATAATGAAAAACTGTTTTTT. It specifies CASNNPGQNNEKLFF.